This note documents a single TCR beta chain sequence. The data belong to a study of T cell responses to AZD1222 COVID-19 vaccine. The CDR3 has 16 residues. The protocol was immunoSEQ multiplex PCR, while the TCRdb copy is restricted to in-frame clones and leaves out a portion. The sample lists 180,000 or so clones, about 92% occurring once. The receptor was isolated from an adult in good health. The V call is TRBV21-1, the J call TRBJ2-3; the table calls TRBD1, which could not be checked here. TRBV21-1 represents a pseudogene. The starting material was peripheral blood, obtained on day 0 of AZD1222 vaccination. The CDR3 loop reads CASSKAGTSSTDTQYF. Here the CDR3 DNA reads TGTGCCAGCAGCAAAGCTGGGACATCCAGCACAGATACGCAGTATTTT.